Below, one TCR beta chain is given with its context. Its matching antigen is unknown. This table comes from immunoSEQ multiplex PCR, and its TCRdb copy is limited to in-frame clones, with some not included. The profile shows 950,000 to 1,200,000 clones, 70% to 85% of them singletons. The entry originates in a study of shared clonotypes between healthy human individuals. Findings and caveats of the study: Sampling covered blood only; tissue repertoires likely differ.

CDR3 length: 15 residues. The V end was cut by 2 bases, the J end by 0 bases, with 10 bases between. CDR1 MNHEY and CDR2 SMNVEV come from the germline V gene (reference sequence). Sequences were obtained from memory CD4+ T cells from PBMCs. Subset denoted: CD45RA-negative fraction. The receptor comes from a man between 18 and 29 years old in good health. Some clones in this sample may be carry-over from other donors' samples. The chain is built from TRBV27 and TRBJ1-1; no clear D. The CDR3 bases are TGTGCCAGCAGTTTAATTCCGCCGCTGAACACTGAAGCTTTCTTT. It encodes CASSLIPPLNTEAFF.